This T cell receptor beta chain comes out of a study of T cells in Graves' hyperthyroidism and ophthalmopathy. Amplified regions were TCR beta CDR3 sequences from RNA transcripts. TCR CDR3 underwent first-round RT-PCR with the HTBI primer set. TCRdb itself ran the multiplex PCR reads through MiXCR, one entry per CDR3 protein. The data hold more than 600,000 distinct CDR3 sequences, with roughly 15% observed a single time. The CDR3 extends over 17 amino acids. Germline values: CDR1 SGHAT, CDR2 FQNNGV. V lost 2 bases, J lost 2 bases, and 11 bases stayed unmatched. In this sample, this clonotype turned up many times.

Sequencing input: blood. This clonotype was obtained from a man between 18 and 35 years old with Graves' hyperthyroidism. The chain links TRBV11-2 to TRBJ2-7; 8 positions match TRBD2. The CDR3 nucleotides read TGTGCCAGCAGCTTATACCCGGGGAGCGGGAGTGCCTACGAGCAGTACTTC. Translating it yields CASSLYPGSGSAYEQYF.